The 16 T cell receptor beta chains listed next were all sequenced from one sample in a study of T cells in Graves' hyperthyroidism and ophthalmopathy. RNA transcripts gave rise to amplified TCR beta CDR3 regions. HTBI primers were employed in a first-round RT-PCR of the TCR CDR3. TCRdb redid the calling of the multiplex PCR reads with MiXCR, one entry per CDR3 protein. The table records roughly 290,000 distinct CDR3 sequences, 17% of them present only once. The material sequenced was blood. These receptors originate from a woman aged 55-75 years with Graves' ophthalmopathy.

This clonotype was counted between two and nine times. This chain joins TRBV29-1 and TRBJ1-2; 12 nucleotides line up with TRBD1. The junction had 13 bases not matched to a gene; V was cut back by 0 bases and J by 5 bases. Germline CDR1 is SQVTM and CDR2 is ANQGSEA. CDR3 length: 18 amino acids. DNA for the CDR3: TGCAGCGTTGAAGATCAGGGAGGGACAGGGGGCATGGAGTATGGCTACACCTTC. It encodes CSVEDQGGTGGMEYGYTF.

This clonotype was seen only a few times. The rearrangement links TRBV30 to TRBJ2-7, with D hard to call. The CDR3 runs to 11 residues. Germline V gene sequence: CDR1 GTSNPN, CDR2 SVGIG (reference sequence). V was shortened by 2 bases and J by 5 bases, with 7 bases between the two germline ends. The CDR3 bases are TGTGCCTGGAGTACTTTGAACGAGCAGTACTTC. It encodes CAWSTLNEQYF.

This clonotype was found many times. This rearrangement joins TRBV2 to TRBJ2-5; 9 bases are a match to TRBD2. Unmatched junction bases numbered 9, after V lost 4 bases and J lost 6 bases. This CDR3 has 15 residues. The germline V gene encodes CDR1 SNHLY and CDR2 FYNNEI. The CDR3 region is CASSGSGGPGQTQYF. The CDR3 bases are TGTGCCAGCAGTGGAAGCGGGGGGCCCGGGCAGACCCAGTACTTC.

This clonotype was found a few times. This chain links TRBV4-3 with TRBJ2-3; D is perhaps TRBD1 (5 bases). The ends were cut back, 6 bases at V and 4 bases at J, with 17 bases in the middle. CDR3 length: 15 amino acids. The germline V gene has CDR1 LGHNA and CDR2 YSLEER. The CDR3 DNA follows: TGCGCCAGCAGGCTTGGGGCGAGCACCCCAGATACGCAGTATTTT. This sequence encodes CASRLGASTPDTQYF.

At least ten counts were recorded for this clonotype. CDR3 region: CASREKGQGGVITSYEQYF. CDR3 coding DNA: TGTGCCAGTAGGGAAAAGGGACAGGGTGGTGTGATTACCTCCTACGAGCAGTACTTC. The gene calls are TRBV19 and TRBJ2-7, with 9 bases lining up with TRBD1. CDR3 size: 19 residues. CDR1 is LNHDA, CDR2 SQIVND, per germline (reference sequence). V was pared by 6 bases and J by 0 bases, with 18 bases of the junction left unmatched.

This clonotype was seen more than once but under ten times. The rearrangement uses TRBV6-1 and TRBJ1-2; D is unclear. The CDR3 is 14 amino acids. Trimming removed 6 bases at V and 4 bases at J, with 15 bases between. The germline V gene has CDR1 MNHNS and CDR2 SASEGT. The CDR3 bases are TGTGCCAGCAGACACCGGACGAGGAGCTATGGCTACACCTTC. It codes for CASRHRTRSYGYTF.

For the CDR3, the DNA is TGTGCCAGCAGCTTATTACTGACCGGGGAGCTGTTTTTT. Translating gives CASSLLLTGELFF. The J gene is TRBJ2-2, the V gene TRBV7-8; D not certain. The germline V and J ends were trimmed by 2 bases and 5 bases, with 6 bases remaining between them. This CDR3 comprises 13 residues. The germline V gene has CDR1 SGHVS and CDR2 FQNEAQ.

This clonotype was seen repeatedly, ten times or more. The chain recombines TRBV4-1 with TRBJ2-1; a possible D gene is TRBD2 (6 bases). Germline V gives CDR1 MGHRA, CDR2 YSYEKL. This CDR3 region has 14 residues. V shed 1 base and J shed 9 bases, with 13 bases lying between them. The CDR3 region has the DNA TGCGCCAGCAGCCAAGGCGGGAACCGTGGTGAGCAGTTCTTC. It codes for CASSQGGNRGEQFF.

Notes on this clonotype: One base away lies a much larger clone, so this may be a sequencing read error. The CDR3 sequence is CAGSDPGIDRNQPQHF. The CDR3 region has the DNA TGTGCCGGCAGTGACCCGGGGATTGACAGAAATCAGCCCCAGCATTTT. V and J are TRBV6-1 and TRBJ1-5, with D possibly TRBD1 on 5 matching bases. The germline V gene encodes CDR1 MNHNS and CDR2 SASEGT. The CDR3 runs to 16 residues.

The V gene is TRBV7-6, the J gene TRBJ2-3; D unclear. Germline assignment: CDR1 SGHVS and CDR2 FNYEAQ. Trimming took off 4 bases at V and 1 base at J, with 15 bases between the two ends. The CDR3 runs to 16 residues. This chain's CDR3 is CASSSRRAAGTDTQYF. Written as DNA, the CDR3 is TGTGCCAGCAGCTCCCGGAGAGCCGCTGGCACAGATACGCAGTATTTT.

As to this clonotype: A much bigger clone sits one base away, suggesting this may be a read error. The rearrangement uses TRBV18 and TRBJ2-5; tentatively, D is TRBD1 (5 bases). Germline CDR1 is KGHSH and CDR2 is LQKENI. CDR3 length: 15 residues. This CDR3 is CVSSSLIGAQETQYF. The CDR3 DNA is TGTGTCAGCTCATCACTAATAGGGGCCCAAGAGACCCAGTACTTC.

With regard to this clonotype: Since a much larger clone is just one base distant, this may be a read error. This chain's CDR3 is CASSSSNKATGLSYEQYF. The CDR3 DNA follows: TGTGCCAGCAGCTCATCTAATAAGGCGACAGGACTATCCTACGAGCAGTACTTC. The rearrangement uses TRBV7-9 and TRBJ2-7; D may match TRBD1 or TRBD2 (6 bases each). The V gene lost 4 bases and the J gene lost 1 base, with 23 bases spanning the gap. CDR3 length: 18 amino acids. CDR1 is SEHNR and CDR2 is FQNEAQ in the germline V gene (reference sequence). The full variable domain, in which reference TRBV7-9 and TRBJ2-7 provide the parts outside the CDR3, is DTGVSQNPRHKITKRGQNVTFRCDPISEHNRLYWYRQTLGQGPEFLTYFQNEAQLEKSRLLSDRFSAERPKGSFSTLEIQRTEQGDSAMYLCASSSSNKATGLSYEQYFGPGTRLTVT.

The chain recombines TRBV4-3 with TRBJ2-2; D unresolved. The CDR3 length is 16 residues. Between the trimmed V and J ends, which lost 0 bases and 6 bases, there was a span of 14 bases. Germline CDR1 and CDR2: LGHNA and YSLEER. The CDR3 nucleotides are TGCGCCAGCAGCCAAGAACTCACCAACGAATCCGGGGAGCTGTTTTTT. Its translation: CASSQELTNESGELFF.

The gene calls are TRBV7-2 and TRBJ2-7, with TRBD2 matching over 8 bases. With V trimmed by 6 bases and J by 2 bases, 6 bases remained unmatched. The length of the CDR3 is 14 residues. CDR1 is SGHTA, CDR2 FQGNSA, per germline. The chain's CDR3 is CASSREGGTYEQYF. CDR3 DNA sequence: TGTGCCAGCAGTCGGGAGGGGGGGACCTACGAGCAGTACTTC.

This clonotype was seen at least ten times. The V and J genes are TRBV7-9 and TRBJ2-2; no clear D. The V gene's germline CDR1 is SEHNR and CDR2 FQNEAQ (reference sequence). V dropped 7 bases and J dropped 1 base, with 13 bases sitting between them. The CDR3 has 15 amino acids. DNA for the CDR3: TGTGCCAGCACCCCTGTTCGTGGGAACACCGGGGAGCTGTTTTTT. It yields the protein CASTPVRGNTGELFF.

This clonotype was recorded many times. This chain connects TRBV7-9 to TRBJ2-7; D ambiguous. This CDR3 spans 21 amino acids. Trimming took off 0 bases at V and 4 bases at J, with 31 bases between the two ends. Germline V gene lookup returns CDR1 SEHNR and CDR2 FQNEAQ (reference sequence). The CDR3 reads CASSLAFPTKGPFKPRYEQYF. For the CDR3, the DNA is TGTGCCAGCAGCTTAGCGTTCCCAACAAAGGGCCCGTTCAAACCGAGATACGAGCAGTACTTC.